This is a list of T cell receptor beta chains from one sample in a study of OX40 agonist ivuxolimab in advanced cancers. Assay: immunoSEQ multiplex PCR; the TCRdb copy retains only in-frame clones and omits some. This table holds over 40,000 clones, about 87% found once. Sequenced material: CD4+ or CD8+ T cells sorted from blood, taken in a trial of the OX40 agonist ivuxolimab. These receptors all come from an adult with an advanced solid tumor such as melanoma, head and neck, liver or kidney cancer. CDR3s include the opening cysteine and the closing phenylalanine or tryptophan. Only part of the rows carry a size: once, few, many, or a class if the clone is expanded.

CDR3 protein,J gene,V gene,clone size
CASRLTGDNEKLFF,TRBJ1-4,TRBV19,-
CASSESSSYEQYF,TRBJ2-7,TRBV6-5,-
CASSPMTIYNEQFF,TRBJ2-1,TRBV9,-
CASSLRGVTDTQYF,TRBJ2-3,TRBV11-3,-
CASSDRDPSQGYGYTF,TRBJ1-2,TRBV5-4,-
CAWRGKTGGRGDTQYF,TRBJ2-3,TRBV30,-
CASSYGGTGGEETQYF,TRBJ2-5,TRBV6-5,-
CASRLRVGRGEKLFF,TRBJ1-4,TRBV6-5,-
CASTLSDHPEAFF,TRBJ1-1,TRBV7-8,-
CAISERLAGDGEQFF,TRBJ2-1,TRBV10-3,-
CASLLAGFNEQFF,TRBJ2-1,TRBV28,-
CASSQASGIDNEQFF,TRBJ2-1,TRBV4-2,once
CAISESRERLSSYNEQFF,TRBJ2-1,TRBV10-3,-